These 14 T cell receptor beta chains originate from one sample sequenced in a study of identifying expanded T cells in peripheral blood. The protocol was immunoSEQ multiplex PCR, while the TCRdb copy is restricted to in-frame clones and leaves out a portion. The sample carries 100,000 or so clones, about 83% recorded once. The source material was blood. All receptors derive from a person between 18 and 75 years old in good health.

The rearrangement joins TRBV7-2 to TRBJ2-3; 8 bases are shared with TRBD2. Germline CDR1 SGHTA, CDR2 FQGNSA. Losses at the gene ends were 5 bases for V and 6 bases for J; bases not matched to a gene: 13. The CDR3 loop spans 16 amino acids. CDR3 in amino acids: CASSQAGLVNRDTQYF. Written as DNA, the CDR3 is TGTGCCAGCAGCCAGGCGGGACTAGTGAATCGGGATACGCAGTATTTT.

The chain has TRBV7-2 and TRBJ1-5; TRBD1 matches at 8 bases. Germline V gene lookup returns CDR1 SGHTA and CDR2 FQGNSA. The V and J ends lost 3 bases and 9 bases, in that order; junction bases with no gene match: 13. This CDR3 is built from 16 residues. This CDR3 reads CASSFLGQGGLAPQHF. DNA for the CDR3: TGTGCCAGCAGCTTCCTAGGACAGGGAGGGTTAGCGCCCCAGCATTTT.

The CDR3, as DNA: TGCGCCAGCTCAGAGGGCGCGCCCTCTGGGGCCAACGTCCTGACTTTC. It translates to CASSEGAPSGANVLTF. V is TRBV10-1 and J is TRBJ2-6; tentative D call: TRBD2 (5 bases). The CDR3 totals 16 residues. CDR1 is WNHNN, CDR2 SYGVQD, per germline (reference sequence). The germline V and J ends were trimmed by 8 bases and 0 bases, with 14 bases remaining between them.

The CDR3 DNA reads TGTGCCAGCAGCCAATCCTGGGGGCAGTTCTTC. Its translation: CASSQSWGQFF. The V gene is TRBV7-9, the J gene TRBJ2-1; D remains unclear. The CDR3 is 11 amino acids. With 5 bases removed from V and 12 bases from J, the gap between germline ends came to 11 bases. CDR1 and CDR2 from the germline V gene are SEHNR and FQNEAQ (reference sequence).

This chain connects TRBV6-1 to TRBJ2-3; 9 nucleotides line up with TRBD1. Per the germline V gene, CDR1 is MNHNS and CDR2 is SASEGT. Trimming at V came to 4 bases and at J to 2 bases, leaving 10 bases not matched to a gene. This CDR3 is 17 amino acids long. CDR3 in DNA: TGTGCCAGCAGTGGCCAAACAGGGGGCCTCCACACAGATACGCAGTATTTT. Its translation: CASSGQTGGLHTDTQYF.

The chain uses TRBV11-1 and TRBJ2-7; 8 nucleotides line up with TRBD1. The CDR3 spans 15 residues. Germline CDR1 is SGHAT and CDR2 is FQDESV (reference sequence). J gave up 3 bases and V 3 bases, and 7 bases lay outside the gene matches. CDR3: CASSFRQGLNYEQYF. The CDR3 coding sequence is TGTGCCAGCAGCTTTAGACAGGGGCTTAACTACGAGCAGTACTTC.

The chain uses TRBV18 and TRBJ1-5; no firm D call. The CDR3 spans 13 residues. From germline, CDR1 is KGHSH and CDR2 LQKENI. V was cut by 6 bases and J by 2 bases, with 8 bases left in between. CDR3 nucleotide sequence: TGTGCCAGCTCGCTCATACGCAATCAGCCCCAGCATTTT. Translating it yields CASSLIRNQPQHF.

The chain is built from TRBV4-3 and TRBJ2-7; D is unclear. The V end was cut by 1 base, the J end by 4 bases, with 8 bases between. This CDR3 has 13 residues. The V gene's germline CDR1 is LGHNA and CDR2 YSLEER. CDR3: CASSQGKLYEQYF. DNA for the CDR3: TGCGCCAGCAGCCAAGGGAAACTATACGAGCAGTACTTC.

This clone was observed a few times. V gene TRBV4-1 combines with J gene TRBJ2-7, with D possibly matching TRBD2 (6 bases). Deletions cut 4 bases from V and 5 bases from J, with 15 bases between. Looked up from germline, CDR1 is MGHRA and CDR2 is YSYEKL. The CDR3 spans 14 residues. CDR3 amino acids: CASSLGTRGNEQYF. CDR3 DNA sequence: TGCGCCAGCAGCCTCGGGACCCGGGGGAACGAGCAGTACTTC.

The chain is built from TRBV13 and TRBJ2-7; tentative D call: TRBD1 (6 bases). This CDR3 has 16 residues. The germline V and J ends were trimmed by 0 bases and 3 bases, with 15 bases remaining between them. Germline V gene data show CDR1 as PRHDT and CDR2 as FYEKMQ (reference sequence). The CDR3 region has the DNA TGTGCCAGCAGCTTAGGACGTTCAGGGGAACTCTACGAGCAGTACTTC. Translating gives CASSLGRSGELYEQYF.

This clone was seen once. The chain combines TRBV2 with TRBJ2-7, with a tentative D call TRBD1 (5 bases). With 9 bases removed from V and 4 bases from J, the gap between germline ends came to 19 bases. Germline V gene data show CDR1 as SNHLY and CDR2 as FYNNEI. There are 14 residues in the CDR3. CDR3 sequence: CASQKTGAPYEQYF. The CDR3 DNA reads TGTGCCAGTCAAAAGACTGGGGCACCGTACGAGCAGTACTTC.

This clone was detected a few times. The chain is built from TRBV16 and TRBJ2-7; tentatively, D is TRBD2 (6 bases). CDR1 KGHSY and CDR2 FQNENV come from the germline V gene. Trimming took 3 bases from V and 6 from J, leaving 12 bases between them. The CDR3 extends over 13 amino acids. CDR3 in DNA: TGTGCCAGCAGCCACTTCGGGAGTCTCGAGCAGTACTTC. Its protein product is CASSHFGSLEQYF.

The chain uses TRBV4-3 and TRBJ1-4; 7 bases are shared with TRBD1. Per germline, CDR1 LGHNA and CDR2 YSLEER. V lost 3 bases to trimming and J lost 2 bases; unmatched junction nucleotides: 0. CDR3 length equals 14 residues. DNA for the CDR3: TGCGCCAGCAGCCAGACAGGGACTAATGAAAAACTGTTTTTT. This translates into CASSQTGTNEKLFF.

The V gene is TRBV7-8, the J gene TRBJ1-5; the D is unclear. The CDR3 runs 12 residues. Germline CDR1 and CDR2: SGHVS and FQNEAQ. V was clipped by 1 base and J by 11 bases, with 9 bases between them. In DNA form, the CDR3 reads TGTGCCAGCAGCTTAGGGACCGGAACCCAGCATTTT. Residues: CASSLGTGTQHF. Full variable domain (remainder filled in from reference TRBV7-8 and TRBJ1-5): GAGVSQSPRYKVAKRGQDVALRCDPISGHVSLFWYQQALGQGPEFLTYFQNEAQLDKSGLPSDRFFAERPEGSVSTLKIQRTQQEDSAVYLCASSLGTGTQHFGDGTRLSIL.